Presented here are 19 T cell receptor beta chains from one specimen sequenced in a study of blood T cell repertoires in COVID-19. Only in-frame clones appear in the TCRdb table, and some are missing; sequencing was by immunoSEQ multiplex PCR. The data contain about 85,000 clones, around 90% of them seen just once; the ten biggest clones take up approximately 4.3%. Sequencing was performed on peripheral blood. The receptors here all came from a woman of 80 years or more with active or convalescent COVID-19.

The rearrangement joins TRBV6-1 to TRBJ2-2; 9 bases agree with TRBD2. The CDR3 totals 16 residues. With 4 bases clipped from V and 2 bases from J, the junction kept 5 bases outside the gene matches. The germline V gene has CDR1 MNHNS and CDR2 SASEGT. CDR3 in amino acids: CASSGGTSPNTGELFF. In DNA form, the CDR3 reads TGTGCCAGCAGTGGGGGGACTAGCCCTAACACCGGGGAGCTGTTTTTT.

V is TRBV6-2 or TRBV6-3 and J is TRBJ2-3, with a tentative D call TRBD2 (5 bases). The CDR3 contains 16 residues. CDR1 MNHEY and CDR2 SVGEGT come from the germline V gene. Trimming took 6 bases from V and 0 from J, leaving 16 bases between them. CDR3 region: CASSPEFRGSTDTQYF. The CDR3, as DNA: TGTGCCAGCAGCCCCGAATTTCGGGGAAGCACAGATACGCAGTATTTT.

The rearrangement links TRBV6-4 to TRBJ2-3, with a weak D call TRBD1 (5 bases). The CDR3 is made up of 17 amino acids. Trimming shortened V by 5 bases and J by 0 bases, and 18 bases separated the two germline ends. The V gene's germline CDR1 is MRHNA and CDR2 SNTAGT. The CDR3: CASSFPNRTTSTDTQYF. CDR3 coding DNA: TGTGCCAGCAGTTTCCCGAACAGGACAACTAGCACAGATACGCAGTATTTT.

The chain joins TRBV5-5 to TRBJ1-2; TRBD1 aligns across 10 bases. Germline V CDR1 and CDR2: SGHKS, YYEKEE (reference sequence). The CDR3 contains 14 residues. The V and J ends lost 2 bases and 8 bases, in that order; junction bases with no gene match: 6. Here the CDR3 DNA reads TGTGCCAGCAGCTTACCCGGGACAGGGGTCGGCTACACCTTC. Translating it yields CASSLPGTGVGYTF. Full variable domain (remainder filled in from reference TRBV5-5 and TRBJ1-2): DAGVTQSPTHLIKTRGQQVTLRCSPISGHKSVSWYQQVLGQGPQFIFQYYEKEERGRGNFPDRFSARQFPNYSSELNVNALLLGDSALYLCASSLPGTGVGYTFGSGTRLTVV.

V gene TRBV11-2 combines with J gene TRBJ1-4, with 8 bases lining up with TRBD1. This CDR3 is built from 15 residues. Trimming took 2 bases from V and 2 from J; bases not matched to a gene: 1. Germline lookup yields CDR1 SGHAT and CDR2 FQNNGV. CDR3 sequence reads: CASSLTGGTNEKLFF. DNA for the CDR3: TGTGCCAGCAGCTTAACAGGGGGGACTAATGAAAAACTGTTTTTT. The whole variable domain, filled in from reference TRBV11-2 and TRBJ1-4, reads EAGVAQSPRYKIIEKRQSVAFWCNPISGHATLYWYQQILGQGPKLLIQFQNNGVVDDSQLPKDRFSAERLKGVDSTLKIQPAKLEDSAVYLCASSLTGGTNEKLFFGSGTQLSVL.

The J gene is TRBJ1-6, the V gene TRBV19, with D unclear. CDR3 length: 15 residues. CDR1 is LNHDA, CDR2 SQIVND, per germline (reference sequence). The germline V and J ends were trimmed by 5 bases and 5 bases, with 13 bases remaining between them. In DNA form, the CDR3 reads TGTGCCAGTAGTGCCGGAGGGTGGAATAATTCACCCCTCCACTTT. Translation: CASSAGGWNNSPLHF.

CDR3: CARSHEWDSGNSPLHF. CDR3 in DNA: TGTGCCAGAAGCCACGAGTGGGACAGTGGAAATTCACCCCTCCACTTT. The chain recombines TRBV5-3 with TRBJ1-6; 7 bases are shared with TRBD1. TRBV5-3 is an ORF, with its function uncertain. The CDR3 contains 16 residues. V trimming: 4 bases; J trimming: 7 bases; junction bases outside the gene matches: 11.

The J gene is TRBJ2-1, the V gene TRBV19; 10 bases match TRBD2. V dropped 3 bases and J dropped 2; count of bases not matched to a gene: 4. Looked up from germline, CDR1 is LNHDA and CDR2 is SQIVND (reference sequence). CDR3 length: 16 amino acids. CDR3 in amino acids: CASSIGGTSAYNEQFF. The CDR3 coding sequence is TGTGCCAGTAGTATTGGGGGGACTAGCGCCTACAATGAGCAGTTCTTC. The full variable domain, with the rest looked up from reference TRBV19 and TRBJ2-1, is DGGITQSPKYLFRKEGQNVTLSCEQNLNHDAMYWYRQDPGQGLRLIYYSQIVNDFQKGDIAEGYSVSREKKESFPLTVTSAQKNPTAFYLCASSIGGTSAYNEQFFGPGTRLTVL.

In this sample, this clone turned up once. The gene calls are TRBV7-9 and TRBJ2-7; the match to TRBD2 covers 11 bases. Germline loops: CDR1 SEHNR, CDR2 FQNEAQ (reference sequence). The CDR3 covers 16 residues. Losses at the gene ends were 5 bases for V and 3 bases for J; bases not matched to a gene: 9. In nucleotides, the CDR3 is TGTGCCAGCAGCGGAAAGGGGACTAGCGGTATCTACGAGCAGTACTTC. This gives the protein CASSGKGTSGIYEQYF. The full variable domain, in which reference TRBV7-9 and TRBJ2-7 provide the parts outside the CDR3, is DTGVSQNPRHKITKRGQNVTFRCDPISEHNRLYWYRQTLGQGPEFLTYFQNEAQLEKSRLLSDRFSAERPKGSFSTLEIQRTEQGDSAMYLCASSGKGTSGIYEQYFGPGTRLTVT.

The chain uses TRBV29-1 and TRBJ2-7, with D possibly matching TRBD2 (6 bases). There are 14 residues in the CDR3. Per germline, CDR1 SQVTM and CDR2 ANQGSEA. Trimming removed 3 bases at V and 7 bases at J, with 19 bases between. CDR3 sequence (DNA): TGCAGCGTTGACTCGGGGGTGGGTCTGGGTGAGCAGTACTTC. Protein product: CSVDSGVGLGEQYF.

The chain joins TRBV9 to TRBJ2-1; 13 bases are shared with TRBD2. The V and J ends lost 6 bases and 6 bases, in that order; junction bases with no gene match: 15. Germline V gives CDR1 SGDLS, CDR2 YYNGEE. The length of the CDR3 is 18 residues. This CDR3 is CASNAGRGRLAGGNEQFF. The CDR3 DNA sequence: TGTGCCAGCAATGCTGGCAGGGGGCGACTAGCGGGAGGCAATGAGCAGTTCTTC.

The J gene is TRBJ2-1, the V gene TRBV30, with 9 bases identical to TRBD2. The germline gives CDR1 GTSNPN, CDR2 SVGIG (reference sequence). The CDR3 loop spans 16 amino acids. The junction had 12 bases not matched to a gene; V was cut back by 0 bases and J by 9 bases. The chain's CDR3 is CAWSVYASGVVFEQFF. Here the CDR3 DNA reads TGTGCCTGGAGTGTTTACGCTAGCGGGGTAGTTTTTGAGCAGTTCTTC. Together with reference TRBV30 and TRBJ2-1, the CDR3 gives the full variable domain: SQTIHQWPATLVQPVGSPLSLECTVEGTSNPNLYWYRQAAGRGLQLLFYSVGIGQISSEVPQNLSASRPQDRQFILSSKKLLLSDSGFYLCAWSVYASGVVFEQFFGPGTRLTVL.

This clone was picked up a small number of times. The chain is built from TRBV5-1 and TRBJ1-1; D not certain. This CDR3 region has 13 residues. The germline CDR1 and CDR2 sequences are SGHRS and YFSETQ. V lost 2 bases and J lost 6, with 11 bases in between. The CDR3 nucleotides are TGCGCCAGCAGCTTCACAGAACTTTCTGAAGCTTTCTTT. This codes for CASSFTELSEAFF.

This clone was seen once. The chain employs TRBV30 and TRBJ1-1, with D hard to call. The CDR3 is made up of 13 amino acids. CDR1 is GTSNPN and CDR2 is SVGIG in the germline V gene (reference sequence). Trimming removed 4 bases at V and 7 bases at J, with 16 bases between. The CDR3 region has the DNA TGTGCCTGGACCCTTAAGGCCTCAGGTGAAGCTTTCTTT. Its protein product is CAWTLKASGEAFF.

The chain joins TRBV7-9 to TRBJ1-5; D unclear. The CDR3 loop spans 15 amino acids. In germline, CDR1 is SEHNR, CDR2 FQNEAQ (reference sequence). Trimming took off 0 bases at V and 6 bases at J, with 12 bases between the two ends. The CDR3 sequence: CASSLAGGSSQPQHF. CDR3 DNA: TGTGCCAGCAGCTTAGCGGGTGGGAGTAGTCAGCCCCAGCATTTT.

The rearrangement uses TRBV28 and TRBJ2-2; D is undetermined. Trimming removed 6 bases at V and 10 bases at J, with 12 bases between. Germline V gives CDR1 MDHEN, CDR2 SYDVKM. There are 12 residues in the CDR3. Written as DNA, the CDR3 is TGTGCCAGCAGCCCAGTGGCAGAGGAGCTGTTTTTT. The encoded protein is CASSPVAEELFF. Combining the CDR3 with reference TRBV28 and TRBJ2-2 gives the whole variable domain DVKVTQSSRYLVKRTGEKVFLECVQDMDHENMFWYRQDPGLGLRLIYFSYDVKMKEKGDIPEGYSVSREKKERFSLILESASTNQTSMYLCASSPVAEELFFGEGSRLTVL.

J is TRBJ2-7 and V is TRBV28; 7 bases agree with TRBD1. The V gene end was trimmed by 5 bases and the J gene end by 4 bases; junction bases not matched to a gene: 8. CDR3 size: 14 residues. CDR1 is MDHEN, CDR2 SYDVKM, per germline. In DNA, the CDR3 is TGTGCCAGCAGTCTACAGGGGCAGGGGTACGAGCAGTACTTC. Translation: CASSLQGQGYEQYF.

This chain uses TRBV12-3 or TRBV12-4 with TRBJ1-5, with TRBD1 as a possible D gene (5 bases). V dropped 7 bases and J dropped 10 bases, with 17 bases sitting between them. The CDR3 consists of 13 residues. The CDR3 is CASTVGWGHPQHF. The CDR3 DNA is TGTGCCAGCACCGTAGGATGGGGCCATCCCCAGCATTTT.

The DNA of the CDR3 is TGTGCCACCAGCAGAGAGCGGGAGGGCCGATCCTCCTACAATGAGCAGTTCTTC. Its protein product is CATSREREGRSSYNEQFF. The rearrangement links TRBV15 to TRBJ2-1; the match to TRBD2 covers 9 bases. Germline CDR1 and CDR2: LNHNV and YYDKDF (reference sequence). J gave up 0 bases and V 0 bases, and 6 bases lay outside the gene matches. The length of the CDR3 is 18 residues.